Listed below are T cell receptor beta chains from one sample, sequenced in a study of shared clonotypes between healthy human individuals. Profiling relied on immunoSEQ multiplex PCR, and the TCRdb table lists in-frame clones only, not all of them. Among about 580,000 clones listed, nearly 98% were seen once. Input material: naive CD8+ T cells sorted from blood. The receptors shown here come from a man aged 25-45 years in good health. Both conserved end residues are part of each CDR3. The order of the fields is V gene, clone size, D gene, J gene, CDR3 DNA, CDR3 protein. The D gene is left open where the match is weak. Not every row has a clone size; where given, it reads once, few, many or a size class.

v_gene: TRBV27
abundance: once
d_gene: NA
j_gene: TRBJ2-3
CDR3nt: TGTGCCAGCAGTCTTCGACAGGGCACAGATACGCAGTATTTT
CDR3aa: CASSLRQGTDTQYF

v_gene: TRBV9
abundance: NA
d_gene: NA
j_gene: TRBJ2-2
CDR3nt: TGTGCCAGCAGCGTAGCGGAGAGGTCCGGTCCCGGGGAGCTGTTTTTT
CDR3aa: CASSVAERSGPGELFF

v_gene: TRBV9
abundance: NA
d_gene: NA
j_gene: TRBJ2-3
CDR3nt: TGTGCCAGCAGCGTAGCTACTAGGGGGGTCAGTACAGATACGCAGTATTTT
CDR3aa: CASSVATRGVSTDTQYF

v_gene: TRBV2
abundance: once
d_gene: TRBD1
j_gene: TRBJ1-1
CDR3nt: TGTGCCAGCAGTGTCAGGGGGCTTACTGAAGCTTTCTTT
CDR3aa: CASSVRGLTEAFF

v_gene: TRBV9
abundance: NA
d_gene: NA
j_gene: TRBJ2-7
CDR3nt: TGTGCCAGTACTAAGGGAGTGGAGCACTACGAGCAGTACTTC
CDR3aa: CASTKGVEHYEQYF

v_gene: TRBV30
abundance: NA
d_gene: NA
j_gene: TRBJ2-7
CDR3nt: TGTGCCTGGAGTGTGGAAAGCGGGCTAACCTACGAGCAGTACTTC
CDR3aa: CAWSVESGLTYEQYF

v_gene: TRBV7-9
abundance: NA
d_gene: TRBD2
j_gene: TRBJ2-2
CDR3nt: TGTGCCAGCAGCTTGGCTCTAGCGGACGAGGGGGAGCTGTTTTTT
CDR3aa: CASSLALADEGELFF

v_gene: TRBV11-2
abundance: NA
d_gene: NA
j_gene: TRBJ1-1
CDR3nt: TGTGCCAGCAGCTGGGGCAGCAAGGGGTTCACTGAAGCTTTCTTT
CDR3aa: CASSWGSKGFTEAFF

v_gene: TRBV10-2
abundance: NA
d_gene: NA
j_gene: TRBJ1-1
CDR3nt: TGCGCCAGCAGTGACCCGGGGGGGTACACTGAAGCTTTCTTT
CDR3aa: CASSDPGGYTEAFF

v_gene: TRBV15
abundance: NA
d_gene: NA
j_gene: TRBJ2-1
CDR3nt: TGTGCCACCAGCAGAGAACAGTCTAGCGCCTACAATGAGCAGTTCTTC
CDR3aa: CATSREQSSAYNEQFF

v_gene: TRBV11-2
abundance: NA
d_gene: NA
j_gene: TRBJ1-1
CDR3nt: TGTGCCAGCAGCTTAGGGGCCACAGGGTGGGGCACTGAAGCTTTCTTT
CDR3aa: CASSLGATGWGTEAFF

v_gene: TRBV4-1
abundance: NA
d_gene: NA
j_gene: TRBJ2-3
CDR3nt: TGCGCCAGCAGCCCCGGAATAGATAGCACAGATACGCAGTATTTT
CDR3aa: CASSPGIDSTDTQYF

v_gene: TRBV29-1
abundance: NA
d_gene: NA
j_gene: TRBJ1-3
CDR3nt: TGCAGCGTTGAAGGGGGGTCCTCTTCTGGAAACACCATATATTTT
CDR3aa: CSVEGGSSSGNTIYF

v_gene: TRBV11-2
abundance: NA
d_gene: NA
j_gene: TRBJ2-1
CDR3nt: TGTGCCAGCAGCTCGGCGGGGTCCTACAATGAGCAGTTCTTC
CDR3aa: CASSSAGSYNEQFF

v_gene: TRBV2
abundance: NA
d_gene: TRBD1
j_gene: TRBJ1-1
CDR3nt: TGTGCCAGCTACTCCAGGGGGGCTTTCTTT
CDR3aa: CASYSRGAFF

v_gene: TRBV11-2
abundance: NA
d_gene: NA
j_gene: TRBJ1-5
CDR3nt: TGTGCCAGCAGCTTTGACAGTGGTGGGCCCCAGCATTTT
CDR3aa: CASSFDSGGPQHF

v_gene: TRBV5-1
abundance: NA
d_gene: NA
j_gene: TRBJ2-1
CDR3nt: TGCGCCAGCCAGACCCCCAATGAGCAGTTCTTC
CDR3aa: CASQTPNEQFF

v_gene: TRBV29-1
abundance: NA
d_gene: NA
j_gene: TRBJ2-7
CDR3nt: TGCAGCGTGAGCGGGCCCCCCTACGAGCAGTACTTC
CDR3aa: CSVSGPPYEQYF

v_gene: TRBV5-6
abundance: NA
d_gene: NA
j_gene: TRBJ2-7
CDR3nt: TGTGCCAGCAGCCGATCTCGGGGTCACCGGGACTACGAGCAGTACTTC
CDR3aa: CASSRSRGHRDYEQYF

v_gene: TRBV2
abundance: NA
d_gene: TRBD1
j_gene: TRBJ1-4
CDR3nt: TGTGCCAGCAGTCGGGACAGGGAAGGATCGGGCGAAAAACTGTTTTTT
CDR3aa: CASSRDREGSGEKLFF

v_gene: TRBV5-4
abundance: NA
d_gene: TRBD2
j_gene: TRBJ2-7
CDR3nt: TGTGCCAGCAGCTTGTGGGGCGGGAGCTCCTACGAGCAGTACTTC
CDR3aa: CASSLWGGSSYEQYF

v_gene: TRBV6-5
abundance: NA
d_gene: NA
j_gene: TRBJ2-7
CDR3nt: TGTGCCAGCAGTCCGACTGCCGCCCACGAGCAGTACTTC
CDR3aa: CASSPTAAHEQYF

v_gene: TRBV30
abundance: NA
d_gene: NA
j_gene: TRBJ1-5
CDR3nt: TGTGCCTGGAGTGCCCCGGGGTCCTCTTATCAGCCCCAGCATTTT
CDR3aa: CAWSAPGSSYQPQHF

v_gene: TRBV9
abundance: NA
d_gene: TRBD1
j_gene: TRBJ1-2
CDR3nt: TGTGCCAGCAGCCCAGGGGGGAGCTATGGCTACACCTTC
CDR3aa: CASSPGGSYGYTF

v_gene: TRBV2
abundance: NA
d_gene: NA
j_gene: TRBJ1-1
CDR3nt: TGTGCCAGCAGGCCGGGACAAAACATGAACACTGAAGCTTTCTTT
CDR3aa: CASRPGQNMNTEAFF

v_gene: TRBV2
abundance: once
d_gene: NA
j_gene: TRBJ1-3
CDR3nt: TGTGCCAGCAGTGACCCCAATTGGGCAGACTCTGGAAACACCATATATTTT
CDR3aa: CASSDPNWADSGNTIYF

v_gene: TRBV5-6
abundance: NA
d_gene: TRBD2
j_gene: TRBJ2-1
CDR3nt: TGTGCCAGCAGCTTGGAGACTAGCCCGGACGTGGCCAATGAGCAGTTCTTC
CDR3aa: CASSLETSPDVANEQFF

v_gene: TRBV7-9
abundance: NA
d_gene: TRBD2
j_gene: TRBJ2-1
CDR3nt: TGTGCCAGCAGCGATACTAGCGGCAATGAGCAGTTCTTC
CDR3aa: CASSDTSGNEQFF

v_gene: TRBV10-1
abundance: NA
d_gene: TRBD2
j_gene: TRBJ2-2
CDR3nt: TGCGCCAGCAGTGAGATGGCGGGAGGGCCTTTCGGGGAGCTGTTTTTT
CDR3aa: CASSEMAGGPFGELFF

v_gene: TRBV2
abundance: NA
d_gene: NA
j_gene: TRBJ2-7
CDR3nt: TGTGCCAGCAAGCTGGGGTCCTACGAGCAGTACTTC
CDR3aa: CASKLGSYEQYF

v_gene: TRBV14
abundance: once
d_gene: NA
j_gene: TRBJ2-1
CDR3nt: TGTGCCAGCAGCCAAGAAACGGTGCGGAATGAGCAGTTCTTC
CDR3aa: CASSQETVRNEQFF

v_gene: TRBV29-1
abundance: NA
d_gene: NA
j_gene: TRBJ2-1
CDR3nt: TGCAGCGTTGATTCCTTAGGGTCGGGTCGTGAGCAGTTCTTC
CDR3aa: CSVDSLGSGREQFF

v_gene: TRBV4-1
abundance: NA
d_gene: NA
j_gene: TRBJ1-5
CDR3nt: TGCGCCAGCAGCCAAGTTCAACAGGGACATCAGCCCCAGCATTTT
CDR3aa: CASSQVQQGHQPQHF

v_gene: TRBV5-5
abundance: NA
d_gene: TRBD2
j_gene: TRBJ2-5
CDR3nt: TGTGCCAGCAGCCCTTCCGGGACTAGCGGTCCCATTGCCCAGTACTTC
CDR3aa: CASSPSGTSGPIAQYF

v_gene: TRBV27
abundance: NA
d_gene: TRBD2
j_gene: TRBJ2-2
CDR3nt: TGTGCCAGCACCTGGGGAGGGGACACCGGGGAGCTGTTTTTT
CDR3aa: CASTWGGDTGELFF

v_gene: TRBV19
abundance: NA
d_gene: TRBD2
j_gene: TRBJ2-7
CDR3nt: TGTGCCAGTAGTTGGACTAGCGGAAACACCTACGAGCAGTACTTC
CDR3aa: CASSWTSGNTYEQYF

v_gene: TRBV19
abundance: NA
d_gene: NA
j_gene: TRBJ2-3
CDR3nt: TGTGCCAGTAGTATGAGGGATACGCAGTATTTT
CDR3aa: CASSMRDTQYF

v_gene: TRBV9
abundance: NA
d_gene: NA
j_gene: TRBJ2-7
CDR3nt: TGTGCCAGCAGCGTAGAGTCGAGGGGGAGACGCGAGCAGTACTTC
CDR3aa: CASSVESRGRREQYF

v_gene: TRBV4-1
abundance: NA
d_gene: TRBD2
j_gene: TRBJ2-1
CDR3nt: TGCGCCAGCAGCCAAGATAGGACTAGCGGATACAATGAGCAGTTCTTC
CDR3aa: CASSQDRTSGYNEQFF

v_gene: TRBV7-8
abundance: NA
d_gene: TRBD1
j_gene: TRBJ2-2
CDR3nt: TGTGCCAGCAGCCCGTCAGGACAGGGAGTTGACACCGGGGAGCTGTTTTTT
CDR3aa: CASSPSGQGVDTGELFF

v_gene: TRBV5-1
abundance: NA
d_gene: NA
j_gene: TRBJ1-1
CDR3nt: TGCGCCAGCAGCTTTGGGCTCGGGGACACTGAAGCTTTCTTT
CDR3aa: CASSFGLGDTEAFF

v_gene: TRBV9
abundance: NA
d_gene: NA
j_gene: TRBJ2-5
CDR3nt: TGTGCCAGCAGCGTAGATGGGGCGGAAGAGACCCAGTACTTC
CDR3aa: CASSVDGAEETQYF

v_gene: TRBV18
abundance: NA
d_gene: TRBD1
j_gene: TRBJ1-4
CDR3nt: TGTGCCAGCTCACCCACAGGGGTGACTAATGAAAAACTGTTTTTT
CDR3aa: CASSPTGVTNEKLFF

v_gene: TRBV19
abundance: NA
d_gene: NA
j_gene: TRBJ2-7
CDR3nt: TGTGCCAGTAGTGTCCGACAAAACTACGAGCAGTACTTC
CDR3aa: CASSVRQNYEQYF

v_gene: TRBV9
abundance: NA
d_gene: NA
j_gene: TRBJ1-2
CDR3nt: TGTGCCAGCAGCTTCCCCCTCGGCGGGGACGGCTACACCTTC
CDR3aa: CASSFPLGGDGYTF

v_gene: TRBV9
abundance: NA
d_gene: TRBD1
j_gene: TRBJ2-4
CDR3nt: TGTGCCAGCAGCGTAGCCGACAGGGGGAGTTACATTCAGTACTTC
CDR3aa: CASSVADRGSYIQYF

v_gene: TRBV19
abundance: NA
d_gene: NA
j_gene: TRBJ2-1
CDR3nt: TGTGCCAGTAGCACTCAAGCGGGCTCCTACAATGAGCAGTTCTTC
CDR3aa: CASSTQAGSYNEQFF

v_gene: TRBV28
abundance: NA
d_gene: NA
j_gene: TRBJ1-5
CDR3nt: TGTGCCAGCACCTCTCGACAGCTTAGCAATCAGCCCCAGCATTTT
CDR3aa: CASTSRQLSNQPQHF

v_gene: TRBV15
abundance: NA
d_gene: TRBD2
j_gene: TRBJ2-3
CDR3nt: TGTGCCACCAGCAGCGGACTAGCGGAGCACACAGATACGCAGTATTTT
CDR3aa: CATSSGLAEHTDTQYF

v_gene: TRBV7-9
abundance: NA
d_gene: NA
j_gene: TRBJ2-4
CDR3nt: TGTGCCAGCAGCTTAGTGGCGAGTAACGGGCTAGCCAAAAACATTCAGTACTTC
CDR3aa: CASSLVASNGLAKNIQYF

v_gene: TRBV6-5
abundance: NA
d_gene: NA
j_gene: TRBJ2-1
CDR3nt: TGTGCCAGCAGTGCTGGAGGGAGGTACAATGAGCAGTTCTTC
CDR3aa: CASSAGGRYNEQFF